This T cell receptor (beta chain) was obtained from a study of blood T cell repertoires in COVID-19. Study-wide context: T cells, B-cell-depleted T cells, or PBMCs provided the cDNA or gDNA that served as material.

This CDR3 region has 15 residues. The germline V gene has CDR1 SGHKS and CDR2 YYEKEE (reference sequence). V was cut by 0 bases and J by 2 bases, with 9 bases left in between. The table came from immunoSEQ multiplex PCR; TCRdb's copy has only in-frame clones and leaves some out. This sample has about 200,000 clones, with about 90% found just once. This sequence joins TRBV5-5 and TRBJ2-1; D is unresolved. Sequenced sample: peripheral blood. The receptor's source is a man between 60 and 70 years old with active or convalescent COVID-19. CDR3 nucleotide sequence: TGTGCCAGCAGCTTGGAGGTGGGCGCCTACAATGAGCAGTTCTTC. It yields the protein CASSLEVGAYNEQFF.